This is a list of T cell receptor beta chains from one sample in a study of OX40 agonist ivuxolimab in advanced cancers. Some clones are missing from TCRdb's copy, which holds only in-frame ones; the method was immunoSEQ multiplex PCR. The sample contains about 26,000 clones, more than 80% of which appear only once. The sequences come from CD4+ or CD8+ T cells sorted from blood, collected in a trial of the OX40 agonist ivuxolimab. The receptors here all came from an adult with an advanced solid tumor such as melanoma, head and neck, liver or kidney cancer. Each CDR3 is given with its conserved first and last residue. Where a row states a size, it is once, few, many or the class of an expanded clone; other rows omit it.

>TRBV4-3|TRBJ2-1|once
CASSQDRTGLSYNEQFF
>TRBV6-1|TRBJ2-5|.
CASSVHRAQETQYF
>TRBV11-3|TRBJ2-3|.
CASSLRQGAGDTQYF
>TRBV11-3|TRBJ2-7|.
CASSFPSGAGVPYEQYF
>TRBV29-1|TRBJ1-1|.
CSVVAGRLNTEAFF
>TRBV6-5|TRBJ2-7|.
CASSYNGGFWNF
>TRBV1|TRBJ2-7|.
CTSSQGPGEIDEQYF
>TRBV7-2|TRBJ2-7|.
CASSSGLASHEQYF
>TRBV7-9|TRBJ2-4|.
CASSLTGAIQYF
>TRBV27|TRBJ2-1|once
CASRPGGVSEQFF
>TRBV4-3|TRBJ2-1|.
CASSQDRASPANNEQFF
>TRBV27|TRBJ2-7|.
CASSLKISHEQYF
>TRBV27|TRBJ1-1|.
CASKAGIVTEAFF
>TRBV6-6|TRBJ2-7|.
CASSSGLASYEQYF
>TRBV28|TRBJ2-7|.
CATLRAGEQYF
>TRBV27|TRBJ1-4|.
CASSLRGTFGSEKLFF
>TRBV2|TRBJ2-7|once
CASSDPGTGITYEQYF
>TRBV9|TRBJ1-3|.
CASSVASAVGDTIYF
>TRBV5-1|TRBJ1-2|.
CASSSGQGSYGYTF
>TRBV11-2|TRBJ2-3|.
CASSPDGDSDLDTQYF
>TRBV5-6|TRBJ2-7|.
CASSLGLAVYEQYF
>TRBV7-6|TRBJ2-1|.
CASSLGLAVFGNEQFF
>TRBV5-5|TRBJ2-6|.
CASSSGQVVRTGANVLTF
>TRBV5-6|TRBJ2-3|once
CASSWTGLGTDTQYF
>TRBV15|TRBJ2-3|.
CATSRLTLSTDTQYF
>TRBV25-1|TRBJ2-7|.
CASSELEDRPAYEQYF
>TRBV19|TRBJ2-2|.
CASRHPRDRTTTGELFF
>TRBV28|TRBJ2-7|.
CASSFRQETYEQYF
>TRBV7-9|TRBJ1-3|.
CASSFPGSGNTIYF
>TRBV6-5|TRBJ2-2|.
CASSYEGTGELFF
>TRBV5-5|TRBJ1-4|few
CASSFRFGTGGPDEKLFF
>TRBV5-4|TRBJ1-3|few
CASSIPDGRRVYF
>TRBV15|TRBJ2-5|.
CATSRVNPQETQYF
>TRBV9|TRBJ2-3|.
CASSVAESATDTQYF
>TRBV7-3|.|.
CASSSPGLAGGPLLYEQYF
>TRBV10-3|TRBJ1-1|.
CAISVGLNTEAFF
>TRBV6-1|TRBJ2-7|.
CASSEGEEYF
>TRBV9|TRBJ1-3|.
CASSVGYGNTIYF
>TRBV11-2|TRBJ2-5|.
CASSLEVGETQYF
>TRBV6-1|TRBJ1-1|.
CASSASAIRGQLNTEAFF
>TRBV7-3|TRBJ2-3|.
CASSLAGGGGRDTQYF
>TRBV4-3|TRBJ2-5|.
CASSQGTGSQETQYF
>TRBV10-3|TRBJ1-2|.
CAISDGTGVDGYTF
>TRBV13|TRBJ2-2|.
CASSSYGGRTNTGELFF
>TRBV30|TRBJ2-3|.
CAWNAGVGDTQYF
>TRBV6-5|TRBJ1-3|medium-sized
CASMRGRSGNTIYF